These 19 T cell receptor beta chains originate from one sample sequenced in a study of T cell repertoires in MIS-A myocarditis. Sequencing used immunoSEQ multiplex PCR; TCRdb keeps in-frame clones, though not all of them. The sample includes 15,000 or so clones, around 74% seen only once; the top ten take roughly 61%. Sequencing used left ventricle heart tissue obtained at autopsy. Receptors originate from a man between 18 and 29 years old with fulminant myocarditis from multisystem inflammatory syndrome in adults (MIS-A) after COVID-19.

The chain combines TRBV3-1 (or the pseudogene TRBV3-2) with TRBJ1-3; D unresolved. This CDR3 has 15 residues. Germline V gives CDR1 LGHDT, CDR2 YNNKEL (reference sequence). V gave up 4 bases and J gave up 2 bases, with 12 bases separating them. The CDR3 sequence: CASSLNAVTGNTIYF. The CDR3 DNA reads as TGTGCCAGCAGCCTAAATGCCGTGACTGGAAACACCATATATTTT.

This clone was found a few times. V is TRBV5-1 and J is TRBJ2-6; D remains ambiguous. V was clipped by 1 base and J by 0 bases, with 8 bases between them. Germline lookup yields CDR1 SGHRS and CDR2 YFSETQ. The CDR3 runs 16 residues. Here the CDR3 DNA reads TGCGCCAGCAGCTTGATCCCCGTCTCTGGGGCCAACGTCCTGACTTTC. This codes for CASSLIPVSGANVLTF.

This chain uses TRBV27 with TRBJ2-1; a weak D match, TRBD1 (5 bases). The V and J ends lost 9 bases and 2 bases respectively, with 11 bases between them. Germline V CDR1 and CDR2: MNHEY, SMNVEV (reference sequence). The CDR3 runs to 13 residues. The CDR3, as DNA: TGTGCCAGTAGGACACACCCCTACAATGAGCAGTTCTTC. This sequence encodes CASRTHPYNEQFF.

The genes are TRBV28 and TRBJ2-7; the match to TRBD2 covers 8 bases. The CDR3 is made up of 16 amino acids. After removal of 6 bases from V and 4 bases from J, the junction contained 14 bases not matched to a gene. CDR1 is MDHEN, CDR2 SYDVKM, per germline. The CDR3 loop reads CASSPQGTPGGYEQYF. The CDR3 nucleotides are TGTGCCAGCAGCCCGCAAGGGACGCCGGGGGGGTACGAGCAGTACTTC.

The chain combines TRBV18 with TRBJ2-7; TRBD2 is a possible D gene (6 bases). The CDR3 extends over 16 amino acids. The V gene lost 3 bases and the J gene lost 6 bases, with 21 bases spanning the gap. Germline CDR1 and CDR2: KGHSH and LQKENI. The CDR3 nucleotides read TGTGCCAGCTCACCCCCGGCAGCGGAGGGCCTTGGCGAGCAGTACTTC. It encodes CASSPPAAEGLGEQYF.

The genes are TRBV2 and TRBJ1-2; the D is unclear. Germline assignment: CDR1 SNHLY and CDR2 FYNNEI. The CDR3 runs to 13 residues. V was pared by 5 bases and J by 4 bases, with 11 bases between. CDR3 in amino acids: CASSPSGSYGYTF. The CDR3 DNA reads TGTGCCAGCAGTCCCAGTGGGAGCTATGGCTACACCTTC. The variable domain in full, with the rest retrieved from reference TRBV2 and TRBJ1-2, is EPEVTQTPSHQVTQMGQEVILRCVPISNHLYFYWYRQILGQKVEFLVSFYNNEISEKSEIFDDQFSVERPDGSNFTLKIRSTKLEDSAMYFCASSPSGSYGYTFGSGTRLTVV.

V gene TRBV27 combines with J gene TRBJ2-1; weak D call: TRBD2 (6 bases). The V gene's germline CDR1 is MNHEY and CDR2 SMNVEV (reference sequence). Trimming removed 3 bases at V and 0 bases at J, with 12 bases between. The CDR3 runs 16 residues. The CDR3 coding sequence is TGTGCCAGCAGTTTCGGGAGCGGTCCCTCCTACAATGAGCAGTTCTTC. The encoded protein is CASSFGSGPSYNEQFF.

V and J are TRBV4-1 and TRBJ2-4; weak D call: TRBD1 (8 bases). V was pared by 3 bases and J by 5 bases, with 17 bases between. CDR1 is MGHRA, CDR2 YSYEKL, per germline. This CDR3 has 16 amino acids. The CDR3 DNA reads TGCGCCAGCAGCCACCAACTCACAGGGGGGGAAAACATTCAGTACTTC. It is translated as CASSHQLTGGENIQYF.

A few counts support this clone. The CDR3 loop reads CASSLGQGPHQPQHF. The CDR3 DNA sequence: TGCGCCAGCAGCCTAGGACAGGGGCCTCATCAGCCCCAGCATTTT. The chain combines TRBV5-1 with TRBJ1-5; 9 nucleotides agree with TRBD1. V lost 4 bases to trimming and J lost 5 bases; unmatched junction nucleotides: 7. The germline gives CDR1 SGHRS, CDR2 YFSETQ. CDR3 length: 15 amino acids. Combining the CDR3 with reference TRBV5-1 and TRBJ1-5 gives the whole variable domain KAGVTQTPRYLIKTRGQQVTLSCSPISGHRSVSWYQQTPGQGLQFLFEYFSETQRNKGNFPGRFSGRQFSNSRSEMNVSTLELGDSALYLCASSLGQGPHQPQHFGDGTRLSIL.

The rearrangement joins TRBV21-1 to TRBJ2-7. TRBV21-1 is annotated as a pseudogene. The CDR3 has 19 amino acids. CDR3 nucleotide sequence: TGTGCCAGCAGCAAAACTTTTTGGCTCTCCCGGGACCGCGCCTACGAGCAGTACTTC. The encoded protein is CASSKTFWLSRDRAYEQYF.

This clone was picked up a small number of times. The chain couples TRBV9 to TRBJ2-3; maybe TRBD1 (6 bases). The CDR3 covers 16 residues. Germline CDR1 and CDR2: SGDLS and YYNGEE. V was pared by 3 bases and J by 3 bases, with 17 bases between. The DNA of the CDR3 is TGTGCCAGCAGCGCACGACCAGCAGGACAGACAGATACGCAGTATTTT. Protein: CASSARPAGQTDTQYF.

This clone has just one count. The V gene is TRBV24-1, the J gene TRBJ2-7; 8 bases are shared with TRBD1. CDR3 size: 14 residues. CDR1 and CDR2 from the germline V gene are KGHDR and SFDVKD. The V and J ends lost 3 bases and 7 bases, in that order; junction bases with no gene match: 7. As DNA, the CDR3 is TGTGCCACCAGTGATACGGACAGGGCAGGGGAGCAGTACTTC. Amino acids: CATSDTDRAGEQYF.

This clone was observed a few times. The chain carries TRBV10-1 and TRBJ1-5, with TRBD1 identical over 8 bases. Germline values: CDR1 WNHNN, CDR2 SYGVQD (reference sequence). Trimming removed 6 bases from V and 3 bases from J; junction bases left unmatched: 4. CDR3 length: 14 residues. CDR3 residues: CASSRGRDNQPQHF. The CDR3 DNA is TGCGCCAGCAGCAGGGGGCGCGACAATCAGCCCCAGCATTTT.

The chain joins TRBV15 to TRBJ2-2, with TRBD1 identical over 7 bases. With V trimmed by 3 bases and J by 1 base, 2 bases remained unmatched. The CDR3 runs 15 residues. Looked up from germline, CDR1 is LNHNV and CDR2 is YYDKDF (reference sequence). The CDR3 DNA sequence: TGTGCCACCAGCAGCGGGACAGAGAACACCGGGGAGCTGTTTTTT. Encoded protein: CATSSGTENTGELFF.

Comment on this clone: The germline gene is not matched at one end of the junction; a read error may be the cause. The V and J genes are TRBV11-2 and TRBJ2-1; 9 bases align to TRBD2. Germline values: CDR1 SGHAT, CDR2 FQNNGV. This CDR3 is 15 amino acids long. The CDR3 DNA reads TGTGTCAGCATCGATCTAGCGGGAACACACAATGAGCAGTTCTTC. It is translated as CVSIDLAGTHNEQFF.

This clone appeared a single time. The chain joins TRBV27 to TRBJ1-6; D not resolved. The CDR3 consists of 14 residues. V lost 2 bases to trimming and J lost 3 bases, with 5 bases between them. The V gene's germline CDR1 is MNHEY and CDR2 SMNVEV (reference sequence). The CDR3 loop is CASSLGFYNSPLHF. CDR3 nucleotide sequence: TGTGCCAGCAGTTTAGGGTTCTATAATTCACCCCTCCACTTT.

The J gene is TRBJ2-3, the V gene TRBV7-8; 9 nucleotides agree with TRBD2. This CDR3 is built from 16 residues. V trimming: 5 bases; J trimming: 2 bases; junction bases outside the gene matches: 8. Looked up from germline, CDR1 is SGHVS and CDR2 is FQNEAQ. CDR3 sequence reads: CASSRQTSGYTDTQYF. The DNA for the CDR3 is TGTGCCAGCAGCAGACAGACTAGCGGTTACACAGATACGCAGTATTTT.

This chain links TRBV5-1 with TRBJ1-2; the D gene is possibly TRBD1 (6 bases). Per the germline V gene, CDR1 is SGHRS and CDR2 is YFSETQ. V gave up 2 bases and J gave up 2 bases, with 19 bases separating them. This CDR3 contains 17 residues. Here the CDR3 reads CASSFSTGNIENYGYTF. CDR3 DNA: TGCGCCAGCAGCTTTTCGACAGGTAACATCGAAAACTATGGCTACACCTTC.

The chain has TRBV9 and TRBJ2-3; 8 bases agree with TRBD2. The trim removed 4 bases at V and 1 base at J, leaving 8 bases unmatched. Germline V gene data show CDR1 as SGDLS and CDR2 as YYNGEE. The CDR3 runs to 16 residues. The CDR3 sequence: CASSLVSGGGTDTQYF. Here the CDR3 DNA reads TGTGCCAGCAGCCTTGTGTCCGGGGGGGGCACAGATACGCAGTATTTT.